A selection of T cell receptor beta chains follows, all from one sample in a study of glioma-infiltrating T cells after dendritic cell vaccination. Measured with immunoSEQ multiplex PCR; TCRdb has only the in-frame clones, and not every one. The table shows roughly 51,000 clones, with roughly 85% occurring only once. The sequencing here drew on blood, taken before dendritic cell vaccination. The receptors shown here come from a human donor with glioblastoma. CDR3s leave out the opening cysteine and the closing phenylalanine or tryptophan.

V: TRBV4-3
J: TRBJ2-1
CDR3: ASSQGASGRPAEGEQF

V: TRBV4-3
J: TRBJ2-1
CDR3: ASTRVSGSSYNEQF

V: TRBV14
J: TRBJ2-7
CDR3: ASSSWPRAGNNEQY

V: TRBV19
J: TRBJ2-3
CDR3: ASRRNRGSNTDTQY

V: TRBV5-4
J: TRBJ2-1
CDR3: ASSLRDRGYNEQF

V: TRBV6-5
J: TRBJ1-4
CDR3: ASRDGMRDNEKLF

V: TRBV5-6
J: TRBJ1-1
CDR3: ASSWWTGWTEAF

V: TRBV19
J: TRBJ1-3
CDR3: ASTQGASGNTIY

V: TRBV9
J: TRBJ2-4
CDR3: ASSVGGDLVAKNIQY

V: TRBV25-1
J: TRBJ2-3
CDR3: ASSEWDRVTDTQY